The 19 T cell receptor beta chains reported below all come from one sample, sequenced in a study of siplizumab effects on memory and regulatory T cells. The assay was immunoSEQ multiplex PCR, and TCRdb's table has in-frame clones only and misses some. The sample lists under 130,000 clones, 90% to 95% occurring once. Sequences were obtained from CD4+ T cells sorted from blood. These receptors were collected from a human donor in good health.

In its sample, this clone was seen once. The chain couples TRBV6-1 to TRBJ1-6; D is unclear. This CDR3 spans 14 amino acids. The V end was cut by 3 bases, the J end by 3 bases, with 6 bases between. Germline CDR1 is MNHNS and CDR2 is SASEGT. Here the CDR3 DNA reads TGTGCCAGCAGTGATTGGGGCTATAATTCACCCCTCCACTTT. Amino acids: CASSDWGYNSPLHF.

This chain links TRBV30 with TRBJ2-1, with 11 bases lining up with TRBD2. With V trimmed by 2 bases and J by 6 bases, 6 bases remained unmatched. CDR1 is GTSNPN and CDR2 is SVGIG in the germline V gene (reference sequence). The CDR3 is 15 amino acids. The CDR3 is CAWSITSGSLNEQFF. CDR3 nucleotide sequence: TGTGCCTGGAGTATCACTAGCGGGAGTCTCAATGAGCAGTTCTTC.

The chain joins TRBV5-6 to TRBJ2-7; D remains ambiguous. The germline V gene encodes CDR1 SGHDT and CDR2 YYEEEE. V was pared by 1 base and J by 5 bases, with 4 bases between. This CDR3 contains 11 residues. CDR3 region: CASSLSHEQYF. The CDR3 DNA reads TGTGCCAGCAGCTTGAGCCACGAGCAGTACTTC.

This sequence joins TRBV5-4 and TRBJ2-7; D is tentatively TRBD1 or TRBD2 (5 bases each). V gave up 4 bases and J gave up 0 bases, with 20 bases separating them. CDR1 is SGHNT and CDR2 is YYREEE in the germline V gene (reference sequence). The CDR3 length is 17 residues. CDR3 residues: CASSPHVGVLSSYEQYF. In DNA, the CDR3 is TGTGCCAGCAGCCCACATGTGGGGGTCCTGAGCTCCTACGAGCAGTACTTC. The full variable domain, with the rest looked up from reference TRBV5-4 and TRBJ2-7, is ETGVTQSPTHLIKTRGQQVTLRCSSQSGHNTVSWYQQALGQGPQFIFQYYREEENGRGNFPPRFSGLQFPNYSSELNVNALELDDSALYLCASSPHVGVLSSYEQYFGPGTRLTVT.

This chain links TRBV6-5 with TRBJ1-1; 8 bases are a match to TRBD1. Germline CDR1 is MNHEY and CDR2 is SVGAGI. Trimming took 2 bases from V and 7 from J; bases not matched to a gene: 6. CDR3 length equals 14 residues. The CDR3 loop reads CASSYARGLGEAFF. CDR3 sequence (DNA): TGTGCCAGCAGTTACGCCAGGGGGCTCGGTGAAGCTTTCTTT.

The rearrangement uses TRBV6-1 and TRBJ1-1; a possible D gene is TRBD1 (6 bases). Trimming stripped 2 bases from V and 6 bases from J, with 16 bases between. Germline values: CDR1 MNHNS, CDR2 SASEGT. The CDR3 spans 15 residues. The CDR3 coding sequence is TGTGCCAGCAGTGAAAGCGGGCAGGGGATTTCTGAAGCTTTCTTT. Translated, it gives CASSESGQGISEAFF.

The chain couples TRBV5-5 to TRBJ2-5; D may match TRBD1 or TRBD2 (5 bases each). The CDR3 consists of 13 residues. V was shortened by 1 base and J by 5 bases, with 9 bases between the two germline ends. From germline, CDR1 is SGHKS and CDR2 YYEKEE (reference sequence). The CDR3 protein is CASSLSREETQYF. The CDR3 coding sequence is TGTGCCAGCAGCTTGAGCAGGGAGGAGACCCAGTACTTC. Together with reference TRBV5-5 and TRBJ2-5, the CDR3 gives the full variable domain: DAGVTQSPTHLIKTRGQQVTLRCSPISGHKSVSWYQQVLGQGPQFIFQYYEKEERGRGNFPDRFSARQFPNYSSELNVNALLLGDSALYLCASSLSREETQYFGPGTRLLVL.

For the CDR3, the DNA is TGTGCCAGTAGTACGGGGACAGGGATCCTAGGGACCCAGCATTTT. Residues: CASSTGTGILGTQHF. This chain connects TRBV19 to TRBJ1-5; 9 bases are shared with TRBD1. The CDR3 is 15 residues long. With V trimmed by 4 bases and J by 11 bases, 12 bases remained unmatched. The germline gives CDR1 LNHDA, CDR2 SQIVND (reference sequence).

This clone was counted only a few times. V gene TRBV19 combines with J gene TRBJ1-2; 7 bases agree with TRBD1. The CDR3 sequence is 15 residues long. Germline CDR1 LNHDA, CDR2 SQIVND (reference sequence). Trimming took 6 bases from V and 0 from J; bases not matched to a gene: 7. The CDR3: CASSPGGTANYGYTF. The CDR3, as DNA: TGTGCCAGTAGCCCTGGGGGGACAGCTAACTATGGCTACACCTTC.

This sequence joins TRBV30 and TRBJ2-7, with 15 bases matching TRBD2. This CDR3 is built from 15 residues. Per the germline V gene, CDR1 is GTSNPN and CDR2 is SVGIG (reference sequence). V lost 5 bases, J lost 6 bases, and 8 bases stayed unmatched. The CDR3 nucleotides read TGTGCCTGGGCTGGATCGGGACTAGCGGGAGGCGAGCAGTACTTC. Translation gives CAWAGSGLAGGEQYF.

The chain uses TRBV19 and TRBJ1-2; 8 bases fit TRBD1. This CDR3 spans 15 amino acids. The V gene's germline CDR1 is LNHDA and CDR2 SQIVND (reference sequence). Unmatched junction bases numbered 15, after V lost 7 bases and J lost 8 bases. The CDR3 nucleotides are TGTGCCAGTAATCATCAAGGACAGGGTGTGTCGGGCTACACCTTC. Encoded protein: CASNHQGQGVSGYTF.

The rearrangement uses TRBV7-6 and TRBJ2-3; D call uncertain. Germline lookup yields CDR1 SGHVS and CDR2 FNYEAQ. The CDR3 has 13 residues. V was cut by 5 bases and J by 2 bases, with 8 bases left in between. The CDR3 nucleotides read TGTGCCAGCAGCAGTGGGGTCACAGATACGCAGTATTTT. As protein: CASSSGVTDTQYF. The full variable domain, in which reference TRBV7-6 and TRBJ2-3 provide the parts outside the CDR3, is GAGVSQSPRYKVTKRGQDVALRCDPISGHVSLYWYRQALGQGPEFLTYFNYEAQQDKSGLPNDRFSAERPEGSISTLTIQRTEQRDSAMYRCASSSGVTDTQYFGPGTRLTVL.

The chain has TRBV2 and TRBJ2-5; D gene unclear. Between the trimmed V and J ends, which lost 8 bases and 5 bases, there was a span of 6 bases. The CDR3 has 10 residues. Per germline, CDR1 SNHLY and CDR2 FYNNEI. The DNA for the CDR3 is TGTGCCAGCGGTCGGGAGACCCAGTACTTC. The encoded protein is CASGRETQYF.

The chain has TRBV11-3 and TRBJ2-1; weak D call: TRBD1 (5 bases). The CDR3 length is 17 residues. The germline gives CDR1 SGHNT, CDR2 YENEEA. Trimming pared 5 bases from V and 4 bases from J, leaving 21 bases between. CDR3 DNA sequence: TGTGCCAGCAGCCTACGACAAAGGGATAGGGGTTACAATGAGCAGTTCTTC. Amino acid sequence: CASSLRQRDRGYNEQFF.

V gene TRBV6-1 combines with J gene TRBJ1-1, with D perhaps TRBD1 (5 bases). From germline, CDR1 is MNHNS and CDR2 SASEGT. Trimming removed 5 bases from V and 4 bases from J, with 14 bases in between. This CDR3 has 14 residues. For the CDR3, the DNA is TGTGCCAGCAGTCGGGGAGGGGAGGCCACTGAAGCTTTCTTT. Protein product: CASSRGGEATEAFF.

V is TRBV7-8 and J is TRBJ2-7; D may be TRBD2 (6 bases). CDR1 is SGHVS and CDR2 is FQNEAQ in the germline V gene. The CDR3 totals 15 residues. Trimming removed 4 bases at V and 4 bases at J, with 17 bases between. The DNA of the CDR3 is TGTGCCAGCAGCTGGGAAGTGGGGGGTACGTACGAGCAGTACTTC. Protein product: CASSWEVGGTYEQYF.

This chain joins TRBV7-2 and TRBJ1-4; 8 positions match TRBD1. The V gene's germline CDR1 is SGHTA and CDR2 FQGNSA. V shed 3 bases and J 8 bases; nucleotides not matched to a gene: 5. CDR3 size: 14 residues. The CDR3 bases are TGTGCCAGCAGCTTTACAGGGGGTCGGGAAAAACTGTTTTTT. Translated: CASSFTGGREKLFF.

The sample holds a few counts of this clone. This sequence joins TRBV19 and TRBJ1-5; D is uncertain. The CDR3 is 13 amino acids. V lost 7 bases and J 4 bases, leaving 11 bases between the germline ends. Germline values: CDR1 LNHDA, CDR2 SQIVND (reference sequence). CDR3 sequence (DNA): TGTGCCAGTAAAGGCTCAGCTAATCAGCCCCAGCATTTT. Its protein product is CASKGSANQPQHF.

The rearrangement joins TRBV19 to TRBJ2-3, with D possibly matching TRBD2 (6 bases). V was shortened by 4 bases and J by 1 base, with 15 bases between the two germline ends. There are 16 residues in the CDR3. CDR1 is LNHDA and CDR2 is SQIVND in the germline V gene (reference sequence). The CDR3 protein is CASSTRGTSRTDTQYF. CDR3 sequence (DNA): TGTGCCAGTAGTACCCGGGGGACCTCTCGCACAGATACGCAGTATTTT.